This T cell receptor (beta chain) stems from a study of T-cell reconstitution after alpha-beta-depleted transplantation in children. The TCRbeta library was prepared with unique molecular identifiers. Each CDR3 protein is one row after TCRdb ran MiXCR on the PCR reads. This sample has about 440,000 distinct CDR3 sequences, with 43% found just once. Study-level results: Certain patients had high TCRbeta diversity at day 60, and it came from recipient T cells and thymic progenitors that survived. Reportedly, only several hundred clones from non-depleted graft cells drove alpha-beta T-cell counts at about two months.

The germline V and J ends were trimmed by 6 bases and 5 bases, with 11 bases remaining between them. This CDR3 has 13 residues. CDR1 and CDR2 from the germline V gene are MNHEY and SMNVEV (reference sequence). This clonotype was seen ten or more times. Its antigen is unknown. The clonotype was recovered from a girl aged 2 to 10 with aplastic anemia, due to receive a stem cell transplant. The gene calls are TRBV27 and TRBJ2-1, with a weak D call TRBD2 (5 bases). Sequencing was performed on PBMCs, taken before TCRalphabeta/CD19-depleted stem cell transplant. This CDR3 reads CASSLWRDNEQFF. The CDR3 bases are TGTGCCAGCAGCCTCTGGCGGGACAATGAGCAGTTCTTC.